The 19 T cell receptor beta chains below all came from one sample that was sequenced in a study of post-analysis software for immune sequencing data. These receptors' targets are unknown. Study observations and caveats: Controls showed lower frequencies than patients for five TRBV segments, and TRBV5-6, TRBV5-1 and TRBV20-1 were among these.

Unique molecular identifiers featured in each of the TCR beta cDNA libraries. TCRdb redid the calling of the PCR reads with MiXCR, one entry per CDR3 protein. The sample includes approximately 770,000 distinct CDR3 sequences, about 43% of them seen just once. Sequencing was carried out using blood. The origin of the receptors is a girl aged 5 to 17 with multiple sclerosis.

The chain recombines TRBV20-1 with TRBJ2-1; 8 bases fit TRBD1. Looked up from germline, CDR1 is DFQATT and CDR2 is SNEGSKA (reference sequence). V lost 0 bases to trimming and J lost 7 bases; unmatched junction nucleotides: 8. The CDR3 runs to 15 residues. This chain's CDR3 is CSARDWGQATNEQFF. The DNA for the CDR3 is TGCAGTGCTAGAGATTGGGGACAGGCGACGAATGAGCAGTTCTTC.

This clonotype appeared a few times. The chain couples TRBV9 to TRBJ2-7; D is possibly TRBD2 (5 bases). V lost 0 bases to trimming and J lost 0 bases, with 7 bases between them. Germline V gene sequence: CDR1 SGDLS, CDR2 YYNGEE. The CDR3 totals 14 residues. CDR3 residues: CASSVDGSSYEQYF. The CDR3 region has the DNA TGTGCCAGCAGCGTAGATGGGAGCTCCTACGAGCAGTACTTC.

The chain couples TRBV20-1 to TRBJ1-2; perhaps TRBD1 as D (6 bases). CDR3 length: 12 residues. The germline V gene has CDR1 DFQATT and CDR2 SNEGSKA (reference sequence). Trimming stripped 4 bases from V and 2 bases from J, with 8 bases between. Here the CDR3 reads CSAITGNYGYTF. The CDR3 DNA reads TGCAGTGCTATTACAGGGAACTATGGCTACACCTTC.

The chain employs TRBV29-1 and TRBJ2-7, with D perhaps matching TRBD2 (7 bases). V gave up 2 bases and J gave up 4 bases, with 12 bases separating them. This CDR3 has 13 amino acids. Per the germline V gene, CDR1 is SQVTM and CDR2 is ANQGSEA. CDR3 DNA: TGCAGCGTTGAACGGGGGGCGGGATACGAGCAGTACTTC. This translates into CSVERGAGYEQYF.

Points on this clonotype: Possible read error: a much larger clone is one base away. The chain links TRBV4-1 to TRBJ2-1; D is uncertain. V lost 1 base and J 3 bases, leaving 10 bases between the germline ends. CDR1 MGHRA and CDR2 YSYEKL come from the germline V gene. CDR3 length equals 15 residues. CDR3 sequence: CASSQGPSNYNEQFF. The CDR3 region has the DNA TGCGCCAGCAGCCAAGGGCCGTCTAACTACAATGAGCAGTTCTTC.

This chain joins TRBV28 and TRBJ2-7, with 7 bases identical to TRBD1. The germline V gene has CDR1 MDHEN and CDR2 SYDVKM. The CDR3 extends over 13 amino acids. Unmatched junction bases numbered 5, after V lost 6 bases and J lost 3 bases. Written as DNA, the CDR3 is TGTGCCAGCAGGGGGACAGACCTCTACGAGCAGTACTTC. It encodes CASRGTDLYEQYF.

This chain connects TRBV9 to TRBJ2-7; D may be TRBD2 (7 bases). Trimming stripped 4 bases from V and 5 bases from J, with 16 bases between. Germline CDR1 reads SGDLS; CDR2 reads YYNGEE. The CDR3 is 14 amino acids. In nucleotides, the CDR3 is TGTGCCAGCAGCACCGTAGGGGGGGCGGACGAGCAGTACTTC. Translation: CASSTVGGADEQYF.

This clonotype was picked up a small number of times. CDR3 DNA sequence: TGTGCCAGTAGTATCTCCGGGGATGAAAAACTGTTTTTT. Its translation: CASSISGDEKLFF. The chain combines TRBV19 with TRBJ1-4; D is unclear. The ends were cut back, 3 bases at V and 6 bases at J, with 8 bases in the middle. CDR1 LNHDA and CDR2 SQIVND come from the germline V gene (reference sequence). The CDR3 totals 13 residues.

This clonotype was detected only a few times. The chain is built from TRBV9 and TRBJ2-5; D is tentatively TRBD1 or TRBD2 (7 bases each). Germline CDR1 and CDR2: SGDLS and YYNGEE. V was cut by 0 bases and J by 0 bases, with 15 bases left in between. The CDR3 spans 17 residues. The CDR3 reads CASSVGRGEGHQETQYF. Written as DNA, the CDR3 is TGTGCCAGCAGCGTAGGCAGGGGGGAGGGCCACCAAGAGACCCAGTACTTC.

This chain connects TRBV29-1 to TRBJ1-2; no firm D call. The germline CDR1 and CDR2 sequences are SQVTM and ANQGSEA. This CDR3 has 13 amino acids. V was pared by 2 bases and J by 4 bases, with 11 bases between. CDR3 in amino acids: CSVESNGIYGYTF. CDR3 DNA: TGCAGCGTTGAATCCAATGGGATCTATGGCTACACCTTC.

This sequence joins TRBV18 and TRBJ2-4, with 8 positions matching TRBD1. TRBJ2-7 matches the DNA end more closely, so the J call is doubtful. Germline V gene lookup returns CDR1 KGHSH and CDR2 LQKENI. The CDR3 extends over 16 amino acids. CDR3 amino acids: CASSITGGGPPYEQYF. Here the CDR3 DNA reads TGTGCCAGCTCAATAACAGGGGGAGGTCCCCCATACGAGCAGTACTTC.

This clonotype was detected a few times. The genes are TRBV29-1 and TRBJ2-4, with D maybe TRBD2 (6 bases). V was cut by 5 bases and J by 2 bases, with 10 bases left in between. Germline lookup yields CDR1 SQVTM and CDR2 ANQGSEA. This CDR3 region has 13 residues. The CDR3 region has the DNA TGCAGCGTTTTGGGGGGAACCAAAAACATTCAGTACTTC. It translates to CSVLGGTKNIQYF.

CDR3 bases: TGTGCCAGCAGACCGACAGGGATGGATACGCAGTATTTT. Protein: CASRPTGMDTQYF. V gene TRBV28 combines with J gene TRBJ2-3; 7 nucleotides match TRBD1. Germline values: CDR1 MDHEN, CDR2 SYDVKM. The CDR3 consists of 13 residues. V lost 6 bases to trimming and J lost 6 bases; unmatched junction nucleotides: 6.

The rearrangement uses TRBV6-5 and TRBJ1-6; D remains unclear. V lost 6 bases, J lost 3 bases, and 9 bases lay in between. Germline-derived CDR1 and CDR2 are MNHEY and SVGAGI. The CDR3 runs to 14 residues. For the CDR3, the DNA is TGTGCCAGCAGCAACAGCGTCTATAATTCACCCCTCCACTTT. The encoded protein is CASSNSVYNSPLHF.

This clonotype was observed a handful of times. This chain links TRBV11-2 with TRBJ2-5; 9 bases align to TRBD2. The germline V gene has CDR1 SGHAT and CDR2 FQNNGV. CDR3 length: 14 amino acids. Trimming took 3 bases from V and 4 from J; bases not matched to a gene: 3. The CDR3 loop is CASSFWREGETQYF. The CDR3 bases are TGTGCCAGCAGCTTTTGGCGGGAGGGAGAGACCCAGTACTTC.

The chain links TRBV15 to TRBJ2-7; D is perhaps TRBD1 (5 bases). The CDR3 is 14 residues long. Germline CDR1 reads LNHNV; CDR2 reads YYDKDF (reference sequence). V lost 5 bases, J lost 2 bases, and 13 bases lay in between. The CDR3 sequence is CATSVTQGAYEQYF. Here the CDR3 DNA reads TGTGCCACCAGCGTAACGCAGGGTGCCTACGAGCAGTACTTC.

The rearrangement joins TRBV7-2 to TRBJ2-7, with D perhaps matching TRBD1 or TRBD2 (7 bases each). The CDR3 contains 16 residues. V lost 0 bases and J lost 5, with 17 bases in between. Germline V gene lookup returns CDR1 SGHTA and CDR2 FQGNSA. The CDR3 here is CASSLARQGGLDEQYF. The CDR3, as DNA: TGTGCCAGCAGCTTAGCCCGACAGGGAGGGCTCGACGAGCAGTACTTC.

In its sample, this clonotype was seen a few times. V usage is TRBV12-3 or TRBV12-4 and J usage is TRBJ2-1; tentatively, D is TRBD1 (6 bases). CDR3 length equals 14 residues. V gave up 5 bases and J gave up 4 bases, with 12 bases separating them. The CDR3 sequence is CASSRTDLYNEQFF. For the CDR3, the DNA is TGTGCCAGCAGTCGGACAGACTTATACAATGAGCAGTTCTTC.

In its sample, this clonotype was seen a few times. DNA for the CDR3: TGTGCCAGCAGCTTAGGGGGCAGTACGGATCCCGGGGTCTATGGCTACACCTTC. This translates into CASSLGGSTDPGVYGYTF. The chain has TRBV7-2 and TRBJ1-2, with D tentatively TRBD1 (5 bases). Germline assignment: CDR1 SGHTA and CDR2 FQGNSA. This CDR3 comprises 18 residues. V lost 1 base, J lost 4 bases, and 22 bases lay in between.